A single sample is the source of the 25 T cell receptor beta chains below, sequenced in a study of shared clonotypes between healthy human individuals. Assay: immunoSEQ multiplex PCR; the TCRdb copy retains only in-frame clones and omits some. The sample shows millions of clones, about 95% of them seen only once. Naive CD8 cells comprised CD45RO-negative, CCR7-positively selected cells, excluding terminally differentiated effector memory CD45RA+ cells. The sequenced sample consisted of naive CD8+ T cells sorted from blood. The receptors shown here come from a man between 18 and 35 years old in good health.

This clone was observed once. The rearrangement joins TRBV5-1 to TRBJ2-3; D not resolved. Germline loops: CDR1 SGHRS, CDR2 YFSETQ. The CDR3 length is 16 residues. Trimming left V 4 bases short and J 2 bases short, with 17 bases between. CDR3 region: CASSERPGLSTDTQYF. Written as DNA, the CDR3 is TGCGCCAGCAGCGAGAGACCAGGTTTGTCCACAGATACGCAGTATTTT. The variable domain in full, completed from reference TRBV5-1 and TRBJ2-3, reads KAGVTQTPRYLIKTRGQQVTLSCSPISGHRSVSWYQQTPGQGLQFLFEYFSETQRNKGNFPGRFSGRQFSNSRSEMNVSTLELGDSALYLCASSERPGLSTDTQYFGPGTRLTVL.

This sequence joins TRBV9 and TRBJ2-7; D is undetermined. CDR1 and CDR2 from the germline V gene are SGDLS and YYNGEE. The CDR3 consists of 14 residues. Trimming took 0 bases from V and 3 from J, leaving 10 bases between them. The CDR3: CASSVGIGRYEQYF. CDR3 sequence (DNA): TGTGCCAGCAGCGTAGGTATAGGGCGCTACGAGCAGTACTTC.

The V call is TRBV28, the J call TRBJ2-1; 8 bases agree with TRBD2. V dropped 2 bases and J dropped 8; count of bases not matched to a gene: 11. Looked up from germline, CDR1 is MDHEN and CDR2 is SYDVKM. This CDR3 is built from 16 residues. CDR3: CASSLRGGGLIDEQFF. In nucleotides, the CDR3 is TGTGCCAGCAGTTTACGAGGCGGGGGGTTAATCGATGAGCAGTTCTTC.

This clone was detected only a few times. This CDR3 is also generated by other DNA sequences in the sample. The genes are TRBV19 and TRBJ2-7, with D unclear. Looked up from germline, CDR1 is LNHDA and CDR2 is SQIVND (reference sequence). Trimming pared 4 bases from V and 3 bases from J, leaving 4 bases between. This CDR3 has 11 residues. The CDR3 DNA follows: TGTGCCAGTAGTAGCGGCTACGAGCAGTACTTC. Protein: CASSSGYEQYF.

The chain uses TRBV28 and TRBJ1-2; possibly TRBD1 for D (5 bases). Germline CDR1 is MDHEN and CDR2 is SYDVKM. There are 13 residues in the CDR3. Trimming cost V 3 bases and J 6 bases, with 11 bases left between them. CDR3 residues: CASSLAGTDGYTF. CDR3 nucleotides: TGTGCCAGCAGTTTGGCAGGGACCGATGGCTACACCTTC.

To note about this clone: The junction shows a germline mismatch at one end, possibly a read error. The sample has other DNA sequences that encode this CDR3 too. The V gene is TRBV6-5, the J gene TRBJ1-5, with D uncertain. The CDR3 covers 15 residues. Germline-derived CDR1 and CDR2 are MNHEY and SVGAGI. The CDR3 DNA is TGTGCTAGCAGTTCTACAAGGGATAGCAATCAGCCCCAGCATTTT. Its protein product is CASSSTRDSNQPQHF.

This chain joins TRBV19 and TRBJ2-2; D gene uncertain. Germline V gives CDR1 LNHDA, CDR2 SQIVND (reference sequence). V lost 3 bases and J lost 5, with 10 bases in between. There are 14 residues in the CDR3. This CDR3 is CASSIGSPTGELFF. In DNA, the CDR3 is TGTGCCAGTAGTATCGGAAGTCCAACCGGGGAGCTGTTTTTT.

The chain uses TRBV28 and TRBJ1-2; a weak D match, TRBD1 (6 bases). This CDR3 contains 14 residues. Trimming shortened V by 2 bases and J by 1 base, and 8 bases separated the two germline ends. Germline V gene sequence: CDR1 MDHEN, CDR2 SYDVKM. CDR3: CASSLTGSNYGYTF. The CDR3 DNA sequence: TGTGCCAGCAGTTTAACAGGGAGTAACTATGGCTACACCTTC.

This clone was detected only once. V and J are TRBV6-1 and TRBJ2-7; tentatively, D is TRBD2 (5 bases). Trimming removed 1 base from V and 0 bases from J, with 10 bases in between. The V gene's germline CDR1 is MNHNS and CDR2 SASEGT. The CDR3 has 15 amino acids. The CDR3 loop is CASSEVGDSSYEQYF. CDR3 DNA sequence: TGTGCCAGCAGTGAAGTCGGGGATAGCTCCTACGAGCAGTACTTC.

The chain combines TRBV20-1 with TRBJ2-3; D not certain. Trimming took 7 bases from V and 6 from J, leaving 11 bases between them. Per the germline V gene, CDR1 is DFQATT and CDR2 is SNEGSKA (reference sequence). This CDR3 region has 11 residues. CDR3 protein: CSGKEVDTQYF. The CDR3 coding sequence is TGCAGTGGGAAAGAGGTCGATACGCAGTATTTT.

This chain connects TRBV28 to TRBJ1-4, with D hard to call. Per the germline V gene, CDR1 is MDHEN and CDR2 is SYDVKM. The CDR3 runs to 13 residues. V dropped 3 bases and J dropped 8 bases, with 10 bases sitting between them. CDR3: CASSFSGWEKLFF. The CDR3 bases are TGTGCCAGCAGTTTTTCCGGGTGGGAAAAACTGTTTTTT.

The chain employs TRBV19 and TRBJ2-5; 11 bases fit TRBD2. Trimming cost V 10 bases and J 4 bases; bases outside gene matches: 8. The CDR3 is 14 residues long. Germline CDR1 reads LNHDA; CDR2 reads SQIVND (reference sequence). The CDR3: CATKTSGVAETQYF. DNA of the CDR3: TGTGCCACCAAGACTAGCGGGGTTGCAGAGACCCAGTACTTC.

The chain recombines TRBV5-1 with TRBJ1-5; D possibly corresponds to TRBD1 (5 bases). V lost 5 bases and J 5 bases, leaving 11 bases between the germline ends. The germline V gene encodes CDR1 SGHRS and CDR2 YFSETQ. The CDR3 has 13 residues. This chain's CDR3 is CASRVDTYQPQHF. DNA of the CDR3: TGCGCCAGCAGAGTGGACACCTATCAGCCCCAGCATTTT.

The chain employs TRBV11-2 and TRBJ2-1, with D possibly being TRBD2 (6 bases). The germline V and J ends were trimmed by 0 bases and 7 bases, with 25 bases remaining between them. The CDR3 extends over 19 amino acids. Per germline, CDR1 SGHAT and CDR2 FQNNGV. CDR3 coding DNA: TGTGCCAGCAGCTTAGACCCCTGGAGGGATGGATGGATCGGGAATGAGCAGTTCTTC. Amino acids: CASSLDPWRDGWIGNEQFF. The entire variable domain, with the rest obtained from reference TRBV11-2 and TRBJ2-1, is as follows: EAGVAQSPRYKIIEKRQSVAFWCNPISGHATLYWYQQILGQGPKLLIQFQNNGVVDDSQLPKDRFSAERLKGVDSTLKIQPAKLEDSAVYLCASSLDPWRDGWIGNEQFFGPGTRLTVL.

Points on this clone: Other DNA sequences in the same sample also yield this CDR3. This rearrangement joins TRBV30 to TRBJ2-7; tentatively, D is TRBD1 (5 bases). V was pared by 0 bases and J by 2 bases, with 5 bases between. The CDR3 spans 12 residues. CDR1 GTSNPN and CDR2 SVGIG come from the germline V gene (reference sequence). This CDR3 reads CAWSVGPYEQYF. CDR3 nucleotide sequence: TGTGCCTGGAGTGTGGGGCCCTACGAGCAGTACTTC.

This sequence joins TRBV6-5 and TRBJ1-3, with 7 bases identical to TRBD1. Germline V lookup: CDR1 MNHEY, CDR2 SVGAGI. This CDR3 contains 15 residues. V lost 6 bases to trimming and J lost 1 base; unmatched junction nucleotides: 6. The CDR3 DNA sequence: TGTGCCAGCAGCTATGGGACAGCTTCTGGAAACACCATATATTTT. Amino acid sequence: CASSYGTASGNTIYF.

V gene TRBV4-1 combines with J gene TRBJ1-5, with 7 bases aligning to TRBD1. This CDR3 is built from 14 residues. Losses at the gene ends were 3 bases for V and 6 bases for J; bases not matched to a gene: 5. CDR1 is MGHRA and CDR2 is YSYEKL in the germline V gene. The chain's CDR3 is CASSHSTGTQPQHF. The CDR3 DNA reads TGCGCCAGCAGCCACTCGACAGGGACTCAGCCCCAGCATTTT.

V gene TRBV6-4 combines with J gene TRBJ2-3, with TRBD2 identical over 7 bases. The CDR3 is 16 residues long. The J segment lost 2 bases and the V segment lost 2 bases, leaving 7 bases of the junction unmatched. CDR1 and CDR2 (germline): MRHNA, SNTAGT. CDR3 in amino acids: CASSDNPSGDTDTQYF. The CDR3 nucleotides are TGTGCCAGCAGTGACAACCCTAGCGGTGACACAGATACGCAGTATTTT.

Here the CDR3 DNA reads TGTGCCAGCAGTTTTTCCAGCGGGGATTATGAGCAGTACTTC. Translation gives CASSFSSGDYEQYF. The chain combines TRBV27 with TRBJ2-7; 7 bases are a match to TRBD2. Germline V gene data show CDR1 as MNHEY and CDR2 as SMNVEV (reference sequence). The CDR3 has 14 residues. V shed 3 bases and J 7 bases; nucleotides not matched to a gene: 9.

The chain joins TRBV5-1 to TRBJ2-7; TRBD1 matches at 7 bases. The CDR3 is 15 residues long. CDR1 is SGHRS, CDR2 YFSETQ, per germline. V lost 4 bases to trimming and J lost 2 bases; unmatched junction nucleotides: 9. CDR3 nucleotides: TGCGCCAGCAGCGACCCCGCAAGGGGGCCCTACGAGCAGTACTTC. Translation gives CASSDPARGPYEQYF.

On this clone: Other nucleotide sequences from this sample produce the same CDR3. The chain carries TRBV7-8 and TRBJ1-2, with D possibly matching TRBD1 (5 bases). V lost 0 bases and J lost 3, with 8 bases in between. Per the germline V gene, CDR1 is SGHVS and CDR2 is FQNEAQ. The CDR3 is 14 amino acids. The CDR3 protein is CASSLALGDYGYTF. In DNA form, the CDR3 reads TGTGCCAGCAGCTTAGCGTTGGGGGACTATGGCTACACCTTC.

The rearrangement uses TRBV28 and TRBJ2-3; maybe TRBD2 (5 bases). V was cut by 2 bases and J by 3 bases, with 9 bases left in between. CDR3 size: 14 residues. Germline V gene lookup returns CDR1 MDHEN and CDR2 SYDVKM. CDR3 loop: CASSLLSVTDTQYF. The DNA for the CDR3 is TGTGCCAGCAGTTTACTTAGCGTAACAGATACGCAGTATTTT.

A note on this clone: The sample carries other DNA sequences with the same CDR3. V gene TRBV5-4 combines with J gene TRBJ2-7; D not certain. Trimming removed 1 base from V and 6 bases from J, with 8 bases in between. Germline CDR1 reads SGHNT; CDR2 reads YYREEE (reference sequence). The CDR3 runs to 12 residues. CDR3 DNA sequence: TGTGCCAGCAGCTTGTCCCCTGGCGAGCAGTACTTC. Translation gives CASSLSPGEQYF. Drawing the rest from reference TRBV5-4 and TRBJ2-7, the complete variable domain is ETGVTQSPTHLIKTRGQQVTLRCSSQSGHNTVSWYQQALGQGPQFIFQYYREEENGRGNFPPRFSGLQFPNYSSELNVNALELDDSALYLCASSLSPGEQYFGPGTRLTVT.

The chain recombines TRBV5-6 with TRBJ2-2; D possibly corresponds to TRBD2 (6 bases). The germline CDR1 and CDR2 sequences are SGHDT and YYEEEE. Between the trimmed V and J ends, which lost 4 bases and 5 bases, there was a span of 15 bases. The CDR3 is 15 residues long. CDR3 amino acids: CASSNRDGGTGELFF. The CDR3, as DNA: TGTGCCAGCAGCAACCGGGACGGAGGGACCGGGGAGCTGTTTTTT.

The chain has TRBV5-6 and TRBJ2-1; no firm D call. Per the germline V gene, CDR1 is SGHDT and CDR2 is YYEEEE. CDR3 length equals 12 residues. V lost 6 bases to trimming and J lost 9 bases, with 13 bases between them. CDR3 in amino acids: CASTSGRPEQFF. Here the CDR3 DNA reads TGTGCCAGCACCTCCGGTCGCCCTGAGCAGTTCTTC.